The following is a TCR beta chain sequence with its context. A single record per CDR3 protein comes from TCRdb applying MiXCR to the RT-PCR reads. The sample yields about 540,000 distinct CDR3 sequences, under 30% seen once. Germline CDR1 is SGHRS and CDR2 is YFSETQ. The V segment lost 0 bases and the J segment 3 bases; nucleotides outside the gene matches: 5. The CDR3 is made up of 15 amino acids. The sample comes from a study of response to subunit inactivated influenza vaccine. The sample was also linked to a second study, of T cells expressing NK-cell markers. That work states: The authors made TCR beta cDNA libraries by 5'RACE template switching. This switching added a universal primer site and UMIs.

Sequenced here: CD4+ T cells sorted from PBMCs, sampled about 12 days after vaccination. The V call is TRBV5-1, the J call TRBJ2-7, with TRBD1 matching 8 bases. The source of this sequence is a man aged 50 or older who received an inactivated influenza vaccine. CDR3 amino acids: CASSLVTGGYYEQYF. The CDR3, as DNA: TGCGCCAGCAGCTTGGTAACAGGGGGGTACTACGAGCAGTACTTC.